The 4 T cell receptor beta chains listed next were all sequenced from one sample in a study of blood T cells in healthy people across ages. Primed by a sample-barcoded 5' primer and a J-beta primer mix, a second PCR proceeded for about 6 to 12 cycles. MiXCR, run by TCRdb on the 5' RACE reads, gives a single entry per CDR3 protein. The sample has 710,000 or so distinct CDR3 sequences, about 30% seen once. Sequencing was done on a sample of blood. The receptors originated from a woman at least 80 years old in good health.

This clonotype was recorded many times. V gene TRBV7-3 combines with J gene TRBJ2-7; D is perhaps TRBD1 or TRBD2 (6 bases each). The germline CDR1 and CDR2 sequences are SGHTA and FQGTGA. The CDR3 consists of 13 residues. V shed 5 bases and J shed 7 bases, with 15 bases lying between them. The CDR3 spells CASSQNRGAEQYF. The DNA for the CDR3 is TGTGCCAGCAGCCAAAATAGGGGGGCAGAGCAGTACTTC.

There are many counts of this clonotype. DNA for the CDR3: TGTGCCAGCAGCTTAGATGGCGAGCAGTACTTC. Residues: CASSLDGEQYF. V is TRBV7-9 and J is TRBJ2-7; D is uncertain. Germline-derived CDR1 and CDR2 are SEHNR and FQNEAQ (reference sequence). The CDR3 extends over 11 amino acids. The V gene lost 1 base and the J gene lost 6 bases, with 4 bases spanning the gap.

In this sample, this clonotype turned up many times. The CDR3 region is CASSLGAGAAAHYEQYF. The CDR3 bases are TGCGCCAGCAGCCTGGGGGCGGGGGCGGCCGCCCACTACGAGCAGTACTTC. The V call is TRBV5-1, the J call TRBJ2-7, with D perhaps matching TRBD2 (7 bases). V dropped 4 bases and J dropped 3 bases, with 23 bases sitting between them. CDR3 length: 17 residues. Germline V gene lookup returns CDR1 SGHRS and CDR2 YFSETQ. Filled out from reference TRBV5-1 and TRBJ2-7, the complete variable domain reads KAGVTQTPRYLIKTRGQQVTLSCSPISGHRSVSWYQQTPGQGLQFLFEYFSETQRNKGNFPGRFSGRQFSNSRSEMNVSTLELGDSALYLCASSLGAGAAAHYEQYFGPGTRLTVT.

This chain connects TRBV10-3 to TRBJ1-1; TRBD1 matches at 7 bases. This CDR3 spans 14 amino acids. With 6 bases clipped from V and 1 base from J, the junction kept 5 bases outside the gene matches. Germline lookup yields CDR1 ENHRY and CDR2 SYGVKD. CDR3 in amino acids: CAIRSDRANTEAFF. The CDR3 DNA reads as TGTGCCATCAGGTCAGACAGGGCGAACACTGAAGCTTTCTTT.